These 29 T cell receptor beta chains share one sample of origin, sequenced in a study of T cells in women clearing cervical HPV infection. TCRdb keeps only in-frame clones here, not all; method: immunoSEQ multiplex PCR. Reported are around 35,000 clones; the ten largest clones contain roughly 1.5%. The sequencing sample was made of blood buffy coat. The origin of the receptors is a woman between 18 and 75 years old with a cervical HPV16 infection that either progressed to CIN3+ or cleared (not recorded which).

Turning to this clone: The read halts 3 residues ahead of the CDR3 end, with the missing end drawn from the germline J gene. This rearrangement joins TRBV20-1 to TRBJ1-4; D is uncertain. The V end lost 2 bases, the J end lost 5 bases, and 12 bases lay between the germline ends. Germline-derived CDR1 and CDR2 are DFQATT and SNEGSKA (reference sequence). CDR3 size: 14 residues. This CDR3 is CSARSPRGNEKLFF. The sequenced CDR3 bases are TGCAGTGCTAGATCCCCCCGGGGAAATGAAAAA.

Comments on this clone: The read terminates 3 residues before the CDR3 end, so the remaining end is supplied by the germline J gene. The chain joins TRBV7-3 to TRBJ2-1; 9 bases match TRBD2. Trimming removed 8 bases from V and 4 bases from J; junction bases left unmatched: 6. From germline, CDR1 is SGHTA and CDR2 FQGTGA. The CDR3 is 14 amino acids. CDR3: CASGAGGGYNEQFF. CDR3 DNA, as far as it was read: TGTGCCAGCGGAGCGGGAGGAGGATACAATGAG. The full variable domain, rest sourced from reference TRBV7-3 and TRBJ2-1, is GAGVSQTPSNKVTEKGKYVELRCDPISGHTALYWYRQSLGQGPEFLIYFQGTGAADDSGLPNDRFFAVRPEGSVSTLKIQRTERGDSAVYLCASGAGGGYNEQFFGPGTRLTVL.

As regards this clone: Read data end 3 residues before the CDR3 end; the end is taken from the germline J gene. The rearrangement links TRBV10-3 to TRBJ2-3; 9 nucleotides align to TRBD2. The J segment lost 7 bases and the V segment lost 2 bases, leaving 10 bases of the junction unmatched. Germline V gene lookup returns CDR1 ENHRY and CDR2 SYGVKD. The CDR3 runs to 16 residues. Incomplete CDR3 DNA: TGTGCCATCAGTGAGCAGAGCGGGAGGTCGATTCATACG. It yields the protein CAISEQSGRSIHT. The full CDR3 protein reads CAISEQSGRSIHTQYF.

About this clone itself: Read data end 3 residues before the CDR3 end; the end is taken from the germline J gene. This sequence joins TRBV18 and TRBJ2-3, with TRBD1 matching 10 bases. The CDR3 totals 14 residues. Germline V lookup: CDR1 KGHSH, CDR2 LQKENI. The sequenced CDR3 bases are TGTGCCAGCTCGCCGACAGGGGGCGAGGAGACG. It yields the protein CASSPTGGEET. In full, the CDR3 is CASSPTGGEETQYF.

With respect to this clone: The sequence runs out 3 residues before the end of the CDR3; the remainder is reconstructed from the germline J gene. The gene calls are TRBV10-3 and TRBJ2-7, with a possible D match to TRBD2 (6 bases). Germline-derived CDR1 and CDR2 are ENHRY and SYGVKD. V was shortened by 5 bases and J by 1 base, with 12 bases between the two germline ends. The CDR3 is 14 residues long. CDR3 residues: CAISWDWESYEQYF. Incomplete CDR3 DNA: TGTGCCATCAGTTGGGACTGGGAATCCTACGAG.

To note about this clone: The read finishes 3 residues shy of the CDR3 end, and the germline J gene is used to complete it. The chain has TRBV19 and TRBJ2-3; 7 nucleotides agree with TRBD1. The CDR3 totals 16 residues. Germline CDR1 reads LNHDA; CDR2 reads SQIVND (reference sequence). Losses at the gene ends were 1 base for V and 4 bases for J; bases not matched to a gene: 8. The part of the CDR3 DNA that was read is TGTGCCAGTAGTATAGTGGCAGGGGGTATCGCAGATACG. Amino acids: CASSIVAGGIADT. The whole CDR3 sequence reads CASSIVAGGIADTQYF. Looking up the rest from reference TRBV19 and TRBJ2-3 gives the full variable domain: DGGITQSPKYLFRKEGQNVTLSCEQNLNHDAMYWYRQDPGQGLRLIYYSQIVNDFQKGDIAEGYSVSREKKESFPLTVTSAQKNPTAFYLCASSIVAGGIADTQYFGPGTRLTVL.

Concerning this clone: The read falls 3 residues short of the CDR3 end, and the missing part is taken from the germline J gene. The chain couples TRBV7-9 to TRBJ2-2; no firm D call. CDR3 length: 15 amino acids. Germline loops: CDR1 SEHNR, CDR2 FQNEAQ (reference sequence). Incomplete CDR3 DNA: TGTGCCAGCTCTATCCCTGTCGGAACTAATGAAAAG. As protein: CASSIPVGTNEK. The CDR3 in its entirety is CASSIPVGTNEKLFF.

In the case of this clone: The CDR3 end is not reached by the read, which stops 3 residues before it; the germline J gene fills it in. The chain couples TRBV5-5 to TRBJ2-5, with 7 nucleotides matching TRBD1. The CDR3 has 14 amino acids. V was pared by 3 bases and J by 2 bases, with 4 bases of the junction left unmatched. Germline V gives CDR1 SGHKS, CDR2 YYEKEE (reference sequence). The covered CDR3 bases are TGTGCCAGCAGCTCAGGGACAGCACAAGAGACC. This codes for CASSSGTAQET. The complete CDR3 protein is CASSSGTAQETQYF.

Points on this clone: The read terminates 3 residues before the CDR3 end, so the remaining end is supplied by the germline J gene. This sequence joins TRBV18 and TRBJ1-2, with a possible D match to TRBD1 (5 bases). The CDR3 loop spans 15 amino acids. V was cut by 4 bases and J by 7 bases, with 19 bases left in between. Germline-derived CDR1 and CDR2 are KGHSH and LQKENI. The DNA read from the CDR3 is TGTGCCAGCTCACAAGAACAAACAGGATTGGGTGGC. This sequence encodes CASSQEQTGLGG. The whole CDR3 protein reads CASSQEQTGLGGYTF.

A remark on this clone: The read comes to an end 3 residues before the CDR3 does, leaving the germline J gene to fill in the end. The chain recombines TRBV6-2 or TRBV6-3 with TRBJ2-7; D possibly corresponds to TRBD1 (5 bases). Trimming shortened V by 2 bases and J by 2 bases, and 16 bases separated the two germline ends. This CDR3 contains 16 residues. From germline, CDR1 is MNHEY and CDR2 SVGEGT. CDR3 DNA, as far as it was read: TGTGCCAGCAGTTACCCGCCGGTTGACAGAGCCTACGAG. Its translation is CASSYPPVDRAYE. The CDR3 in full is CASSYPPVDRAYEQYF.

As to this clone: The CDR3 extends 3 residues past the end of the read, so its final part is completed from the germline J gene. V is TRBV2 and J is TRBJ1-6; D call uncertain. Trimming took off 4 bases at V and 6 bases at J, with 10 bases between the two ends. In germline, CDR1 is SNHLY, CDR2 FYNNEI. This CDR3 contains 14 residues. The CDR3 is CASSVADFNSPLHF. Partial CDR3 DNA: TGTGCCAGCAGTGTTGCGGACTTTAATTCACCC. Combining the CDR3 with reference TRBV2 and TRBJ1-6 gives the whole variable domain EPEVTQTPSHQVTQMGQEVILRCVPISNHLYFYWYRQILGQKVEFLVSFYNNEISEKSEIFDDQFSVERPDGSNFTLKIRSTKLEDSAMYFCASSVADFNSPLHFGNGTRLTVT.

Concerning this clone itself: From the germline J gene comes the end of the CDR3, since the read stops 3 residues before it. J is TRBJ2-7 and V is TRBV20-1; TRBD1 is a possible D gene (5 bases). The CDR3 has 14 residues. Trimming removed 0 bases at V and 1 base at J, with 10 bases between. In germline, CDR1 is DFQATT, CDR2 SNEGSKA (reference sequence). The CDR3 reads CSAREGRSSYEQYF. CDR3 DNA, as far as it was read: TGCAGTGCTAGAGAGGGGCGTTCTTCCTACGAG.

As regards this clone: The read stops 3 residues short of the end of the CDR3; the missing end is completed from the germline J gene. The gene calls are TRBV7-2 and TRBJ2-2; TRBD1 might be the D (6 bases). Germline assignment: CDR1 SGHTA and CDR2 FQGNSA. V was trimmed by 3 bases and J by 3 bases, leaving 11 bases between them. The CDR3 runs 15 residues. CDR3 loop: CASSFRGGDTGELFF. The sequenced CDR3 bases are TGTGCCAGCAGCTTCAGGGGTGGGGACACCGGGGAG. Full variable domain (rest looked up from reference TRBV7-2 and TRBJ2-2): GAGVSQSPSNKVTEKGKDVELRCDPISGHTALYWYRQSLGQGLEFLIYFQGNSAPDKSGLPSDRFSAERTGGSVSTLTIQRTQQEDSAVYLCASSFRGGDTGELFFGEGSRLTVL.

As concerns this clone: The missing CDR3 end, 3 residues past where the read stops, is filled in from the germline J gene. The gene calls are TRBV28 and TRBJ2-1; tentatively, D is TRBD2 (6 bases). The CDR3 is made up of 12 amino acids. Between the trimmed V and J ends, which lost 10 bases and 9 bases, there was a span of 16 bases. Per germline, CDR1 MDHEN and CDR2 SYDVKM. The sequenced part of the CDR3 DNA is TGTGCCACGGTAACCGGGACTCTTGAG. Its translation is CATVTGTLE. The whole CDR3 protein reads CATVTGTLEQFF.

Of note for this clone: The read halts 3 residues ahead of the CDR3 end, with the missing end drawn from the germline J gene. The J gene is TRBJ2-1, the V gene TRBV6-2 or TRBV6-3, with TRBD2 matching over 7 bases. This CDR3 contains 15 residues. CDR1 and CDR2 from the germline V gene are MNHEY and SVGEGT. V lost 8 bases and J lost 0; bases outside the gene matches: 7. The CDR3 loop is CASDQRESSYNEQFF. CDR3 DNA, as far as it was read: TGTGCCAGCGATCAGCGGGAAAGCTCCTACAATGAG.

Remarks on this clone: Sequencing ends 3 residues short of the CDR3 end; the germline J gene provides the rest. The chain joins TRBV5-1 to TRBJ1-3; tentative D call: TRBD1 (5 bases). Trimming removed 4 bases from V and 4 bases from J, with 12 bases in between. This CDR3 contains 14 residues. Germline V gene data show CDR1 as SGHRS and CDR2 as YFSETQ. CDR3 DNA, as far as it was read: TGCGCCAGCAGCCAGACAGCCGGGGGAAACACC. Translation gives CASSQTAGGNT. The complete CDR3 protein is CASSQTAGGNTIYF.

Details on this clone: The read stops 3 residues short of the end of the CDR3; the missing end is completed from the germline J gene. The chain carries TRBV7-3 and TRBJ2-3; D ambiguous. CDR1 and CDR2 (germline): SGHTA, FQGTGA. V was clipped by 2 bases and J by 2 bases, with 5 bases between them. This CDR3 has 13 amino acids. Partial CDR3 DNA: TGTGCCAGCAGCTTAGTCTACACAGATACG. Protein product: CASSLVYTDT. The CDR3 in its entirety is CASSLVYTDTQYF.

In regard to this clone: The CDR3 extends 3 residues past the end of the read, so its final part is completed from the germline J gene. The rearrangement uses TRBV7-9 and TRBJ2-5; 8 bases are shared with TRBD1. Germline lookup yields CDR1 SEHNR and CDR2 FQNEAQ (reference sequence). The ends lost 4 bases at V and 7 bases at J; junction bases unmatched: 11. CDR3 size: 15 residues. The CDR3 is CASSSSRTGRGTQYF. Partial CDR3 DNA: TGTGCCAGCAGCTCTTCAAGGACAGGGCGGGGGACC.

A remark on this clone: Read coverage stops 3 residues before the CDR3 terminus; the germline J gene supplies the remainder. The rearrangement joins TRBV18 to TRBJ2-3; the D gene is possibly TRBD2 (6 bases). Per the germline V gene, CDR1 is KGHSH and CDR2 is LQKENI. This CDR3 has 16 amino acids. Trimming removed 4 bases from V and 2 bases from J, with 16 bases in between. CDR3 sequence reads: CASSRPGTDFTDTQYF. The CDR3 DNA, read in part, is TGTGCCAGCTCACGGCCGGGGACTGACTTCACAGATACG.

For this clone: The read terminates 3 residues before the CDR3 end, so the remaining end is supplied by the germline J gene. The chain links TRBV7-8 to TRBJ1-2, with 9 bases identical to TRBD1. This CDR3 region has 15 residues. CDR1 and CDR2 (germline): SGHVS, FQNEAQ. The DNA read from the CDR3 is TGTGCCAGCAGCTCCCGCGCGGACAGGGGCAAAGGC. Protein sequence: CASSSRADRGKG. The full CDR3 is CASSSRADRGKGYTF.

About this clone itself: The DNA ends 3 residues before the CDR3 does, and the rest of the CDR3 is filled in from the germline J gene. V is TRBV20-1 and J is TRBJ2-3, with D maybe TRBD2 (5 bases). V shed 0 bases and J shed 3 bases, with 10 bases lying between them. This CDR3 is built from 14 residues. From germline, CDR1 is DFQATT and CDR2 SNEGSKA (reference sequence). CDR3 sequence reads: CSARDPGSTDTQYF. The sequenced part of the CDR3 DNA is TGCAGTGCTAGAGACCCGGGGTCTACAGATACG.

In regard to this clone: The read terminates 3 residues ahead of where the CDR3 ends, so the germline J gene completes it. V is TRBV20-1 and J is TRBJ2-3; D is uncertain. The CDR3 consists of 14 residues. CDR1 DFQATT and CDR2 SNEGSKA come from the germline V gene (reference sequence). Trimming shortened V by 0 bases and J by 2 bases, and 9 bases separated the two germline ends. The DNA read from the CDR3 is TGCAGTGCTAGAGACTCAGTCTTCACAGATACG. Its protein is CSARDSVFTDT. Given in full, the CDR3 is CSARDSVFTDTQYF.

With respect to this clone: The CDR3 end falls 3 residues outside the read, so it is completed with the germline J gene. The chain is built from TRBV7-8 and TRBJ2-3, with D hard to call. CDR3 length equals 11 residues. The germline V gene encodes CDR1 SGHVS and CDR2 FQNEAQ. The part of the CDR3 DNA that was read is TGTGCCAGCAGTCAAATAGAGACG. Residues: CASSQIET. The whole CDR3 protein reads CASSQIETQYF.

Remarks on this clone: The read falls 3 residues short of the CDR3 end, and the missing part is taken from the germline J gene. V gene TRBV5-6 combines with J gene TRBJ1-4; TRBD1 matches at 9 bases. Trimming removed 7 bases from V and 5 bases from J; junction bases left unmatched: 6. The germline V gene has CDR1 SGHDT and CDR2 YYEEEE. This CDR3 is 14 amino acids long. The sequenced CDR3 bases are TGTGCCAGCTTCCGAGACAGGGGGAATGAAAAA. Protein product: CASFRDRGNEK. The CDR3 reads in full as CASFRDRGNEKLFF.

As concerns this clone: The CDR3 is cut off 3 residues early in the read; its end comes from the germline J gene. The chain links TRBV29-1 to TRBJ2-1, with a possible D match to TRBD2 (5 bases). From germline, CDR1 is SQVTM and CDR2 ANQGSEA. The length of the CDR3 is 13 residues. V was cut by 3 bases and J by 9 bases, with 15 bases left in between. Incomplete CDR3 DNA: TGCAGCGTTGATTCCCTGACTACCGGTGAG. Residues: CSVDSLTTGE. Given in full, the CDR3 is CSVDSLTTGEQFF.

About this clone: The read comes to an end 3 residues before the CDR3 does, leaving the germline J gene to fill in the end. V gene TRBV30 combines with J gene TRBJ2-2, with a possible D match to TRBD1 (6 bases). Looked up from germline, CDR1 is GTSNPN and CDR2 is SVGIG (reference sequence). The CDR3 has 15 amino acids. The V end lost 4 bases, the J end lost 6 bases, and 18 bases lay between the germline ends. CDR3 region: CAWKTSFRGPGELFF. The CDR3 bases that were read are TGTGCCTGGAAGACCTCTTTCAGGGGTCCCGGGGAG.

With respect to this clone: The read finishes 3 residues shy of the CDR3 end, and the germline J gene is used to complete it. The V and J genes are TRBV20-1 and TRBJ1-6; possible D gene TRBD1, 6 bases. Trimming removed 5 bases from V and 7 bases from J, with 15 bases in between. Germline CDR1 and CDR2: DFQATT and SNEGSKA (reference sequence). This CDR3 has 14 amino acids. The CDR3 DNA, read in part, is TGCAGTGCTTCTCTTGACAGGATCAATTCACCC. Translated: CSASLDRINSP. The complete CDR3 reads CSASLDRINSPLHF.

On this clone: The read gets to within 3 residues of the CDR3 end, and the germline J gene fills in the rest. This sequence joins TRBV19 and TRBJ2-1; 13 bases match TRBD2. CDR1 and CDR2 (germline): LNHDA, SQIVND (reference sequence). This CDR3 comprises 15 residues. With 5 bases clipped from V and 6 bases from J, the junction kept 4 bases outside the gene matches. CDR3 sequence: CASSPRLAGGNEQFF. The sequenced part of the CDR3 DNA is TGTGCCAGTAGTCCCAGACTAGCGGGAGGCAATGAG.

Notes on this clone: The DNA ends 3 residues before the CDR3 does, and the rest of the CDR3 is filled in from the germline J gene. The chain employs TRBV20-1 and TRBJ2-7; 13 bases align to TRBD2. Germline trimming cut 5 bases from V and 2 bases from J; bases unmatched to any gene: 9. The CDR3 extends over 16 amino acids. The V gene's germline CDR1 is DFQATT and CDR2 SNEGSKA (reference sequence). The part of the CDR3 DNA that was read is TGCAGTGCTGTTTCCGGGACTAGCGGGATTGCCTACGAG. It translates to CSAVSGTSGIAYE. The CDR3 in full is CSAVSGTSGIAYEQYF.